This T cell receptor (beta chain) comes out of a study of blood T cell repertoires in COVID-19. Per the original data handling: Amplifying reference gene primers gave estimates of nucleated cell counts. The method was immunoSEQ multiplex PCR; TCRdb's version includes in-frame clones alone and lacks a portion of them. V, J and clone size were drawn from that table, and D and trimming were deduced from the DNA. The sample has roughly 55,000 clones; approximately 82% are singletons. Per germline, CDR1 SGHKS and CDR2 YYEKEE (reference sequence). Trimming took 0 bases from V and 8 from J, leaving 6 bases between them. The length of the CDR3 is 13 residues.

The clonotype was recovered from a man older than 75 with acute or convalescent COVID-19. The genes are TRBV5-5 and TRBJ1-6, with D unclear. The sequenced sample was peripheral blood. The CDR3 is CASSLGSDSPLHF. In DNA, the CDR3 is TGTGCCAGCAGCTTGGGTTCGGATTCACCCCTCCACTTT.